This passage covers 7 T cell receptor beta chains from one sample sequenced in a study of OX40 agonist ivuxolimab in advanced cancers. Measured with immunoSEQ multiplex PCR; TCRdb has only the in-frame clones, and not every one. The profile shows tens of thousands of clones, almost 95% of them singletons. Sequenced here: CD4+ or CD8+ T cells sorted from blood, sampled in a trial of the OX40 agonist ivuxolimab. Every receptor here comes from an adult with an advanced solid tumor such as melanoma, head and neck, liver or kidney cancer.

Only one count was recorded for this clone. CDR3 protein: CASSATGYPSYEQYF. The DNA of the CDR3 is TGTGCCAGCAGCGCTACAGGATACCCCTCCTACGAGCAGTACTTC. The chain links TRBV5-5 to TRBJ2-7; TRBD1 is a possible D gene (5 bases). From germline, CDR1 is SGHKS and CDR2 YYEKEE (reference sequence). V was shortened by 4 bases and J by 0 bases, with 14 bases between the two germline ends. The CDR3 spans 15 residues.

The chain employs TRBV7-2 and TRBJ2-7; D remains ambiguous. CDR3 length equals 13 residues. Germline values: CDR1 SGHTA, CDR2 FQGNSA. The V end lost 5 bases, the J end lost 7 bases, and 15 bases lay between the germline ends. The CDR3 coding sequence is TGTGCCAGCAGCCCCCTGCGATCTTGGGAGCAGTACTTC. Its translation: CASSPLRSWEQYF.

CDR3 loop: CASSYDIIYSGANVLTF. The DNA for the CDR3 is TGTGCCAGCAGCTATGACATCATATACTCTGGGGCCAACGTCCTGACTTTC. V and J are TRBV28 and TRBJ2-6; D is ambiguous. The V and J ends lost 6 bases and 0 bases respectively, with 15 bases between them. The CDR3 extends over 17 amino acids. Germline loops: CDR1 MDHEN, CDR2 SYDVKM.

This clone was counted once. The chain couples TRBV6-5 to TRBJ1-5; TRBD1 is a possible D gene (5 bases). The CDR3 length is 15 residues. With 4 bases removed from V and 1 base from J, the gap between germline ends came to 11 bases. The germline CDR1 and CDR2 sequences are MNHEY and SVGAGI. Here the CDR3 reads CASSLNGGSNQPQHF. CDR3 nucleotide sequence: TGTGCCAGCAGTTTGAACGGGGGAAGCAATCAGCCCCAGCATTTT.

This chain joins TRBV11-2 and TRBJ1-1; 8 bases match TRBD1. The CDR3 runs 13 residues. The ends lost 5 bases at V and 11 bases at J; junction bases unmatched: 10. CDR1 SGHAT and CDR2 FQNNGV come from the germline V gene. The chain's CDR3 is CASSESTGGRAFF. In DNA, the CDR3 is TGTGCCAGCAGCGAAAGCACAGGGGGTCGCGCTTTCTTT.

CDR3 sequence reads: CASRFLAGSYNEQFF. In DNA, the CDR3 is TGTGCCAGCAGATTTCTAGCGGGGTCCTACAATGAGCAGTTCTTC. The chain is built from TRBV5-6 and TRBJ2-1, with 9 positions matching TRBD2. Trimming at V came to 5 bases and at J to 1 base, leaving 4 bases not matched to a gene. Germline V lookup: CDR1 SGHDT, CDR2 YYEEEE. The CDR3 runs 15 residues.

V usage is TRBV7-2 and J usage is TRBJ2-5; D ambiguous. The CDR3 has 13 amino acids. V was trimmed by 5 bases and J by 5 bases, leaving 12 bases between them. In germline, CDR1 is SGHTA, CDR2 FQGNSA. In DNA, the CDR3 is TGTGCCAGCAGCACCGAAGGCCGGGAGACCCAGTACTTC. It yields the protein CASSTEGRETQYF.